The source of this TCR beta chain is a study of T cell repertoires in cytomegalovirus infection. Study-wide background: From public TCR beta signatures came an indication of both CMV infection and matching HLA type. Regarding the study as a whole: Within the response measured ex vivo, HLA-C-restricted CMV-specific TCR beta clonotypes were dominant.

Worth noting for this clonotype: Its specificity is not known.

The CDR3 runs to 13 residues. Germline V gene sequence: CDR1 SQVTM, CDR2 ANQGSEA. J was trimmed by 10 bases and V by 8 bases; bases with no gene match: 14. Each CDR3 protein gets one entry after TCRdb re-called the reads with MiXCR. The data contain roughly 130,000 distinct CDR3 sequences, 7% to 10% of them seen just once; the ten biggest clones take up 10%. Sequencing used PBMCs. This rearrangement joins TRBV29-1 to TRBJ2-7; 10 bases agree with TRBD1. The TCR was taken from a human donor in good health (CMV status not recorded). Some clones in this sample may be carry-over from other donors' samples. In DNA, the CDR3 is TGCAGCTTTCTTAGCCGGGACAGGGGTCGTCAGTACTTC. Translated: CSFLSRDRGRQYF.